Below are 6 T cell receptor beta chains sequenced from a single sample in a study of T cell responses to AZD1222 COVID-19 vaccine. Data came from immunoSEQ multiplex PCR; TCRdb stores just in-frame clones and leaves some out. The sample includes approximately 130,000 clones, about 88% of them seen just once. The sample here was peripheral blood, taken 28 days after the second AZD1222 dose. The origin of the receptors is an adult who received the AZD1222 COVID-19 vaccine.

The chain is built from TRBV7-9 and TRBJ1-4; TRBD1 matches 8 bases. The CDR3 runs 13 residues. Germline V gene sequence: CDR1 SEHNR, CDR2 FQNEAQ (reference sequence). V shed 5 bases and J 5 bases; nucleotides not matched to a gene: 1. This chain's CDR3 is CASSQGANEKLFF. CDR3 DNA: TGTGCCAGCAGCCAGGGGGCAAATGAAAAACTGTTTTTT.

The chain uses TRBV11-3 and TRBJ2-1, with 10 bases fitting TRBD2. The CDR3 totals 14 residues. Germline V lookup: CDR1 SGHNT, CDR2 YENEEA. The J segment lost 5 bases and the V segment lost 5 bases, leaving 3 bases of the junction unmatched. CDR3 protein: CASSRTSGHNEQFF. CDR3 in DNA: TGTGCCAGCAGCAGGACTAGCGGACACAATGAGCAGTTCTTC.

In this sample, this clone turned up once. This chain connects TRBV4-1 to TRBJ1-5; D is uncertain. The V and J ends lost 0 bases and 6 bases respectively, with 12 bases between them. The CDR3 has 15 residues. Germline assignment: CDR1 MGHRA and CDR2 YSYEKL. CDR3 residues: CASSQDFQGFQPQHF. CDR3 DNA: TGCGCCAGCAGCCAAGATTTTCAAGGTTTTCAGCCCCAGCATTTT.

The table lists this clone with a few counts. This CDR3 is CASSLVREVNTIYF. Written as DNA, the CDR3 is TGTGCCAGCAGCTTAGTACGGGAAGTCAACACCATATATTTT. The rearrangement links TRBV11-2 to TRBJ1-3; D not resolved. The V end was cut by 1 base, the J end by 7 bases, with 11 bases between. The CDR3 contains 14 residues. Germline loops: CDR1 SGHAT, CDR2 FQNNGV. Filled out from reference TRBV11-2 and TRBJ1-3, the complete variable domain reads EAGVAQSPRYKIIEKRQSVAFWCNPISGHATLYWYQQILGQGPKLLIQFQNNGVVDDSQLPKDRFSAERLKGVDSTLKIQPAKLEDSAVYLCASSLVREVNTIYFGEGSWLTVV.

This chain uses TRBV13 with TRBJ1-6; tentatively, D is TRBD1 (6 bases). This CDR3 spans 14 amino acids. In germline, CDR1 is PRHDT, CDR2 FYEKMQ (reference sequence). The germline V and J ends were trimmed by 2 bases and 7 bases, with 9 bases remaining between them. This CDR3 is CASSLNRENSPLHF. The DNA of the CDR3 is TGTGCCAGCAGCTTAAACAGGGAAAATTCACCCCTCCACTTT. Complete variable domain (other parts from reference TRBV13 and TRBJ1-6): AAGVIQSPRHLIKEKRETATLKCYPIPRHDTVYWYQQGPGQDPQFLISFYEKMQSDKGSIPDRFSAQQFSDYHSELNMSSLELGDSALYFCASSLNRENSPLHFGNGTRLTVT.

The genes are TRBV30 and TRBJ1-1; 9 nucleotides agree with TRBD1. The CDR3 has 15 residues. The trim removed 0 bases at V and 1 base at J, leaving 3 bases unmatched. Per germline, CDR1 GTSNPN and CDR2 SVGIG (reference sequence). This CDR3 is CAWSVPGQGNTEAFF. CDR3 sequence (DNA): TGTGCCTGGAGTGTACCGGGACAGGGGAACACTGAAGCTTTCTTT.